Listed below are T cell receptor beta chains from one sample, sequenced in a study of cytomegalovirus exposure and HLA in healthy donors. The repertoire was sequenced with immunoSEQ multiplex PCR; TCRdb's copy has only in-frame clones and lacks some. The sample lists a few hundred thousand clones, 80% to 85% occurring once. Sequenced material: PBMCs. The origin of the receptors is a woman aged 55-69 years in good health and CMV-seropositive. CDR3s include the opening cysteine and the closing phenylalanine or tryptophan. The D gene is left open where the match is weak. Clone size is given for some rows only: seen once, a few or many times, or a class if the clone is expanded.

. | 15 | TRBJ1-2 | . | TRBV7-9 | TGTGCCAGCAGCCCCGACGGGGTGGGAAACTATGGCTACACCTTC | CASSPDGVGNYGYTF
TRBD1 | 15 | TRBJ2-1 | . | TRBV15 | TGTGCCACCAGCAGAGGGGGGACAGCCTACAATGAGCAGTTCTTC | CATSRGGTAYNEQFF
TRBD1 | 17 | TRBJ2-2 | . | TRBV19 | TGTGCCAGTAGTAAATGGACAGGGTTTGCGAACACCGGGGAGCTGTTTTTT | CASSKWTGFANTGELFF
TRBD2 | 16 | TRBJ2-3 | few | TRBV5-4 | TGTGCCAGCAGCGCAGTATCTAGCGGGACAGTAGATACGCAGTATTTT | CASSAVSSGTVDTQYF
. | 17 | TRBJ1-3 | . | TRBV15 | TGTGCCACCAGCAGTCGTAAGGGGACTGGAGGGGGAAACACCATATATTTT | CATSSRKGTGGGNTIYF
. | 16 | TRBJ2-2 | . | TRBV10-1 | TGCGCCAGCAGTGAGGGGCAGACCGCGAGCCCCGGGGAGCTGTTTTTT | CASSEGQTASPGELFF
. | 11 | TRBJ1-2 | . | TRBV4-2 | TGTGCCAGCAGCCAAGATCTGGGCTACACCTTC | CASSQDLGYTF
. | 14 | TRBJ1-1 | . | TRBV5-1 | TGCGCCAGCACCACAGGACAGCAATCGGGGAAAGCTTTCTTT | CASTTGQQSGKAFF
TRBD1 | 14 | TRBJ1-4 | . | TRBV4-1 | TGCGCCAGCAGCGCCGGGACAGTTAACGAAAAACTGTTTTTT | CASSAGTVNEKLFF
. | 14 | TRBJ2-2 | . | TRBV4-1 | TGCGCCAGCAGCCACCCCCCAGCGACCGGGGAGCTGTTTTTT | CASSHPPATGELFF
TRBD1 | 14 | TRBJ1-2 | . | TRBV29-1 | TGCAGCGCATTTTTACAGGGGGCTGGCTATGGCTACACCTTC | CSAFLQGAGYGYTF
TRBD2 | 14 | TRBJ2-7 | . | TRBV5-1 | TGCGCCAGCAGCTTCGGGACTAGCGAGTACGAGCAGTACTTC | CASSFGTSEYEQYF
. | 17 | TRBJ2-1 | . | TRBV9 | TGTGCCAGCAGCGGAATGACTCCCGAGGTTTCCTACAATGAGCAGTTCTTC | CASSGMTPEVSYNEQFF
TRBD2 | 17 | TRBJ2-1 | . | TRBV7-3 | TGTGCCAGCAGCTCAAAGGGGACTAGTGGCTCCTACAATGAGCAGTTCTTC | CASSSKGTSGSYNEQFF
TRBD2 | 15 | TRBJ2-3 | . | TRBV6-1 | TGTGCCAGCAGCGCGCTAGCGGGAATGACAGATACGCAGTATTTT | CASSALAGMTDTQYF
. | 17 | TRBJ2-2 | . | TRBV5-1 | TGCGCCAGCAGCTTGGCCGGTTCGGCTAGACCCCCCGGGGAGCTGTTTTTT | CASSLAGSARPPGELFF
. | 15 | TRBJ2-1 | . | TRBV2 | TGTGCCAGCACGCAACGGGAGAGAGGTAACAATGAGCAGTTCTTC | CASTQRERGNNEQFF
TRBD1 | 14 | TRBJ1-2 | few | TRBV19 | TGTGCCAGTAGACAGGGGACCTCTGTCTATGGCTACACCTTC | CASRQGTSVYGYTF
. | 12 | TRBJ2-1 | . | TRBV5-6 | TGTGCCAGCAGCTTTCATACTAGTGAGCAGTTCTTC | CASSFHTSEQFF
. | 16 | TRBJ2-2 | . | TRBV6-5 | TGTGCCAGCAGTTACACGACAGGCGCGAACACCGGGGAGCTGTTTTTT | CASSYTTGANTGELFF
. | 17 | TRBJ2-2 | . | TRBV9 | TGTGCCAGCAGCGTAGCTCCCACTGAACCGAACACCGGGGAGCTGTTTTTT | CASSVAPTEPNTGELFF
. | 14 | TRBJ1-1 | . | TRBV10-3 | TGTGCCATCAGTGGCACAGTACGGGGGACTGAAGCTTTCTTT | CAISGTVRGTEAFF
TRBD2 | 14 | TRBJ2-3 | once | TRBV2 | TGTGCCAGCAGGATTAGCGGGAGCAAAGATACGCAGTATTTT | CASRISGSKDTQYF
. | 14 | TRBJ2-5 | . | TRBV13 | TGTGCCAGCAGCTTCCGACTGGCCCAAGAGACCCAGTACTTC | CASSFRLAQETQYF
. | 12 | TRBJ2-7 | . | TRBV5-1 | TGCGCCAGCAGCTTGACCATGAGAGAGCAGTACTTC | CASSLTMREQYF
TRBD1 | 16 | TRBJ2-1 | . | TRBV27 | TGTGCCAGCAGTCCCCCGGGACAGGGGCCATACAATGAGCAGTTCTTC | CASSPPGQGPYNEQFF
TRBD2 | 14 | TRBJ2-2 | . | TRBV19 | TGTGCCAGTAGTATCGGCGGGGGCACCGGGGAGCTGTTTTTT | CASSIGGGTGELFF
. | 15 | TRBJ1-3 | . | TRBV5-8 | TGTGCCAGCAGCTTGGACACCATCTCTGGAAACACCATATATTTT | CASSLDTISGNTIYF
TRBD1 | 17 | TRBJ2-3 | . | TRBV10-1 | TGCGCCAGCAGCCCCTCGGACAGGGCAGGATGGACAGATACGCAGTATTTT | CASSPSDRAGWTDTQYF
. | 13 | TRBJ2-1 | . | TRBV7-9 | TGTGCCAGCAGCCGTTCGGGGGGCGGTGAGCAGTTCTTC | CASSRSGGGEQFF
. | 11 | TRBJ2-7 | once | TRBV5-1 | TGCGCCAGCAGCTCCGGGGACGAGCAGTACTTC | CASSSGDEQYF
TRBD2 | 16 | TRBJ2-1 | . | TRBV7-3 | TGTGCCAGCAGCTTAGGGCGGGAGGGCCATGGTAATGAGCAGTTCTTC | CASSLGREGHGNEQFF
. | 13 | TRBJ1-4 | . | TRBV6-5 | TGTGCCAGCAAACTACAAATTAATGAAAAACTGTTTTTT | CASKLQINEKLFF
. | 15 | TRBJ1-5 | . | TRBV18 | TGTGCCAGCTCCCCGACAAGTGTCCGCAATCAGCCCCAGCATTTT | CASSPTSVRNQPQHF
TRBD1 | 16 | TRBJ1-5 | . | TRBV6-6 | TGTGCCAGCAGCCAACAGGGGGCGAGGAGCAATCAGCCCCAGCATTTT | CASSQQGARSNQPQHF
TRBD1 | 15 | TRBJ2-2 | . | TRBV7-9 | TGTGCCAGCAGCAGGGGACAGGGGGACACCGGGGAGCTGTTTTTT | CASSRGQGDTGELFF
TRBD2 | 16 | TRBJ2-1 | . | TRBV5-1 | TGCGCCAGCAGCTTCCAACTAGCGGGAGGGTACAATGAGCAGTTCTTC | CASSFQLAGGYNEQFF
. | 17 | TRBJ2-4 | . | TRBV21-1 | TGTGCCAGCAGCCACCGGGACAGCGAGATAGCCAAAAACATTCAGTACTTC | CASSHRDSEIAKNIQYF
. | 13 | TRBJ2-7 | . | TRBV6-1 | TGTGCCAGCAGTCAGAATCAGGGCTACGAGCAGTACTTC | CASSQNQGYEQYF
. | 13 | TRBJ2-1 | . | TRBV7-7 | TGTGCTAGCAGCCCTAGCTCCTACAATGAGCAGTTCTTC | CASSPSSYNEQFF
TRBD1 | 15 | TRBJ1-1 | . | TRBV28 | TGTGCCAGCAGCTCTCCAGGGGGTAGGAACACTGAAGCTTTCTTT | CASSSPGGRNTEAFF
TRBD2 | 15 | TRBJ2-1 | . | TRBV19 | TGTGCCAGTAGTTGGGTAGCGGGAGGGCCAGATGAGCAGTTCTTC | CASSWVAGGPDEQFF
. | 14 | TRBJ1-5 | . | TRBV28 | TGTGCCAGCAGTGACACTGGGGGAGGTCAGCCCCAGCATTTT | CASSDTGGGQPQHF
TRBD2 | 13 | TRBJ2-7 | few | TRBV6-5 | TGTGCCAGCAGAGCTAGCGGGCCCTACGAGCAGTACTTC | CASRASGPYEQYF
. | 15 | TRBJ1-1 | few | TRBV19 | TGTGCCAGTAGTACCCCCGCAGGGGCGAACACTGAAGCTTTCTTT | CASSTPAGANTEAFF
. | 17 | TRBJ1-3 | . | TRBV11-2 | TGTGCCAGCAGCCACCCTAACCTACAGGGTCCTGGAAACACCATATATTTT | CASSHPNLQGPGNTIYF
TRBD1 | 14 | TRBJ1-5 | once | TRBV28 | TGTGCCACCAACAGGGGATTAAGCAATCAGCCCCAGCATTTT | CATNRGLSNQPQHF
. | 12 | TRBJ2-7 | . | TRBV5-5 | TGTGCCAGCAGCTCGACGGGCTACGAGCAGTACTTC | CASSSTGYEQYF
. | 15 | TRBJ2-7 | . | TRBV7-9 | TGTGCCAGCAGCCCTGGCTTAGGAGCGCAGTACGAGCAGTACTTC | CASSPGLGAQYEQYF
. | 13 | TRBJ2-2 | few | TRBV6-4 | TGTGCCAGCAGTGCAGGGAACACCGGGGAGCTGTTTTTT | CASSAGNTGELFF
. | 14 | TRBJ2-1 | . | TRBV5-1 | TGCGCCAGCAGCTTGGTCGGCCGCGGGAATGAGCAGTTCTTC | CASSLVGRGNEQFF
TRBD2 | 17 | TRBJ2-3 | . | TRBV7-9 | TGTGCCAGCAGCTTAGAGGTACCAGCGGGAGGGCCAAATACGCAGTATTTT | CASSLEVPAGGPNTQYF
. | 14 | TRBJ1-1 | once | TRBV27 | TGTGCCAGCAGCCGACAGGAGTGGAACACTGAAGCTTTCTTT | CASSRQEWNTEAFF
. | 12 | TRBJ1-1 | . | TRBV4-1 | TGCGCCAGCAGCCAAGTTGGGGGGAAGGCTTTCTTT | CASSQVGGKAFF
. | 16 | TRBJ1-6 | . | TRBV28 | TGTGCCAGCAGGCTTGAGCGGGTATGGAATAATTCACCCCTCCACTTT | CASRLERVWNNSPLHF
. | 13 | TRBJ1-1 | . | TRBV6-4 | TGTGCCAGCAGTAGCAGGGCGAACACTGAAGCTTTCTTT | CASSSRANTEAFF
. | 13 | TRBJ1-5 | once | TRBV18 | TGTGCCAGCTCTCCGTCACGGGATCAGCCCCAGCATTTT | CASSPSRDQPQHF
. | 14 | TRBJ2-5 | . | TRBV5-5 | TGTGCCAGCAGCTTGGGTCAGAATCAAGAGACCCAGTACTTC | CASSLGQNQETQYF
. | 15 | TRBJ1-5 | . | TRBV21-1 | TGTGCCAGCAGCAAGGCCCCAGGCAGGGATCAGCCCCAGCATTTT | CASSKAPGRDQPQHF
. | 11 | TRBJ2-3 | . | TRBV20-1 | TGCAGTGCGTATAGCACAGATACGCAGTATTTT | CSAYSTDTQYF